These T cell receptor beta chains were read from a single sample in a study of blood T cell repertoires in COVID-19. The protocol was immunoSEQ multiplex PCR, while the TCRdb copy is restricted to in-frame clones and leaves out a portion. Of hundreds of thousands of clones listed, approximately 83% were seen once; the top ten hold 3% to 4%. The sequencing input was PBMCs or T cells enriched from blood (not recorded which). The receptors here all came from a woman in her 40s with acute COVID-19. Both conserved end residues are part of each CDR3. The D gene is left open where the match is weak. A row's size may be missing; if present it is once, few, many or a size class.

V: TRBV18
size: NA
D: NA
J: TRBJ2-2
DNA: TGTGCCAGCTCACCAAGGGGATTGGCCGGGGAGCTGTTTTTT
CDR3: CASSPRGLAGELFF

V: TRBV19
size: NA
D: NA
J: TRBJ2-3
DNA: TGTGCCAGTAGTATAAGCAACGGGAGAGATACGCAGTATTTT
CDR3: CASSISNGRDTQYF

V: TRBV4-1
size: once
D: TRBD1
J: TRBJ2-4
DNA: TGCGCCAGCAGCCAACCCCCACAGGGGGCCAAAAACATTCAGTACTTC
CDR3: CASSQPPQGAKNIQYF

V: TRBV28
size: few
D: NA
J: TRBJ1-6
DNA: TGTGCCAGCCAAACGGGTAGCAATTCACCCCTCCACTTT
CDR3: CASQTGSNSPLHF

V: TRBV14
size: few
D: TRBD1
J: TRBJ2-7
DNA: TGTGCCAGCAGCCAAGCCACAGGGGCAGAGCAGTACTTC
CDR3: CASSQATGAEQYF

V: TRBV4-2
size: NA
D: NA
J: TRBJ2-2
DNA: TGTGCCAGCAGCCCAGGGATGAACACCGGGGAGCTGTTTTTT
CDR3: CASSPGMNTGELFF

V: TRBV7-2
size: NA
D: NA
J: TRBJ2-1
DNA: TGTGCCAGCAGCTTAACCACTAGCACCAAGCAGTTCTTC
CDR3: CASSLTTSTKQFF

V: TRBV19
size: NA
D: TRBD2
J: TRBJ2-1
DNA: TGTGCCAGTAGTGTCAGCGGGAGGGGATTGCGGACAAGCTCCTACAATGAGCAGTTCTTC
CDR3: CASSVSGRGLRTSSYNEQFF

V: TRBV11-2
size: few
D: NA
J: TRBJ2-1
DNA: TGTGCCAGCAGCTCCTCCTTAGAGCAGTTCTTC
CDR3: CASSSSLEQFF

V: TRBV2
size: NA
D: NA
J: TRBJ2-5
DNA: TGTGCCAGCAGTGCGCGGAGGGTGCAAGAGACCCAGTACTTC
CDR3: CASSARRVQETQYF

V: TRBV7-7
size: NA
D: TRBD2
J: TRBJ2-7
DNA: TGTGCCAGCAGCCGAAATACCGGGACTAGCTACGAGCAGTACTTC
CDR3: CASSRNTGTSYEQYF

V: TRBV5-4
size: NA
D: TRBD2
J: TRBJ2-1
DNA: TGTGCCAGCAGCCTCCTAAGGACTAGCGGGATTGAGGAGCAGTTCTTC
CDR3: CASSLLRTSGIEEQFF

V: TRBV28
size: NA
D: NA
J: TRBJ1-3
DNA: TGTGCCAGCAGTCCCTCGGACAACTCTGGAAACACCATATATTTT
CDR3: CASSPSDNSGNTIYF

V: TRBV2
size: NA
D: NA
J: TRBJ1-1
DNA: TGTGCCAGCAGTCAGGGGTTGAAACAGAGCACTGAAGCTTTCTTT
CDR3: CASSQGLKQSTEAFF

V: TRBV27
size: NA
D: NA
J: TRBJ2-3
DNA: TGTGCCAGCAGCCAAAGCACAGATACGCAGTATTTT
CDR3: CASSQSTDTQYF

V: TRBV10-1
size: NA
D: TRBD2
J: TRBJ2-1
DNA: TGCGCCAGCGGGGGACTAGCGGGAAACAATGAGCAGTTCTTC
CDR3: CASGGLAGNNEQFF

V: TRBV18
size: NA
D: TRBD1
J: TRBJ2-2
DNA: TGTGCCAGCTCACCTGACAGGGGCACCGGGGAGCTGTTTTTT
CDR3: CASSPDRGTGELFF

V: TRBV4-1
size: NA
D: NA
J: TRBJ2-7
DNA: TGCGCCAGCAGCCAAGAGGAAGGGGCTCGCGCCTACTTC
CDR3: CASSQEEGARAYF

V: TRBV6-1
size: once
D: TRBD1
J: TRBJ1-1
DNA: TGTGCCAGCAGTGTCGGACAGGGCCACATGAACACTGAAGCTTTCTTT
CDR3: CASSVGQGHMNTEAFF

V: TRBV3-1/TRBV3-2
size: NA
D: TRBD1
J: TRBJ1-2
DNA: TGTGCCAGCAGCTCCAGACAGGGGGATGGCTACACCTTC
CDR3: CASSSRQGDGYTF

V: TRBV3-1/TRBV3-2
size: NA
D: NA
J: TRBJ2-1
DNA: TGTGCCAGCAGCCAGCAACCTACGCCCGCGCAGTTCTTC
CDR3: CASSQQPTPAQFF

V: TRBV15
size: few
D: TRBD1
J: TRBJ1-6
DNA: TGTGCCACTCGGAAGACAGGGATCGCCTATAATTCACCCCTCCACTTT
CDR3: CATRKTGIAYNSPLHF

V: TRBV11-3
size: NA
D: NA
J: TRBJ2-7
DNA: TGTGCCAGCAGCTTAGATCAGGGGCTCTACGAGCAGTACTTC
CDR3: CASSLDQGLYEQYF

V: TRBV5-6
size: NA
D: TRBD1
J: TRBJ2-2
DNA: TGTGCCAGCAGCTATAGGACAGGGGGAGTATCAGTAATTACCGGGGAGCTGTTTTTT
CDR3: CASSYRTGGVSVITGELFF

V: TRBV5-1
size: NA
D: TRBD2
J: TRBJ2-1
DNA: TGCGCCAGCAGCTTGGGTCTAGCGGCAAACAATGAGCAGTTCTTC
CDR3: CASSLGLAANNEQFF

V: TRBV20-1
size: NA
D: TRBD2
J: TRBJ2-2
DNA: TGCAGTGCTAGTGGTAGCGGGAGGTACACCGGGGAGCTGTTTTTT
CDR3: CSASGSGRYTGELFF

V: TRBV27
size: NA
D: NA
J: TRBJ1-1
DNA: TGTGCCAGCAGTACCCTGGACAGGAACACTGAAGCTTTCTTT
CDR3: CASSTLDRNTEAFF

V: TRBV28
size: NA
D: TRBD1
J: TRBJ2-3
DNA: TGTGCCAGCAGGATAGGGGGCGGTAGGGGAGATACGCAGTATTTT
CDR3: CASRIGGGRGDTQYF

V: TRBV3-1/TRBV3-2
size: NA
D: NA
J: TRBJ2-2
DNA: TGTGCCAGCAGCCCGGGCCGGCTAGCGAAGAACACCGGGGAGCTGTTTTTT
CDR3: CASSPGRLAKNTGELFF

V: TRBV7-2
size: NA
D: NA
J: TRBJ1-4
DNA: TGTGCCAGCAGCTACGACAGTACGAATGAAAAACTGTTTTTT
CDR3: CASSYDSTNEKLFF

V: TRBV3-1/TRBV3-2
size: NA
D: TRBD1
J: TRBJ2-3
DNA: TGTGCCAGCAGCCGACTGACAGGGGCATCTAGCACAGATACGCAGTATTTT
CDR3: CASSRLTGASSTDTQYF

V: TRBV4-1
size: NA
D: NA
J: TRBJ2-3
DNA: TGCGCCAGCAGCCAAGAAAGGTCGGGAGTTCCAGATACGCAGTATTTT
CDR3: CASSQERSGVPDTQYF

V: TRBV19
size: NA
D: TRBD2
J: TRBJ2-4
DNA: TGTGCCAGTAGTACCCGTATAGGACTAGCGGGGGTAAACATTCAGTACTTC
CDR3: CASSTRIGLAGVNIQYF

V: TRBV2
size: few
D: NA
J: TRBJ2-2
DNA: TGTGCCAGCAGCCCAACTAGTGCCGGGGAGCTGTTTTTT
CDR3: CASSPTSAGELFF

V: TRBV27
size: NA
D: NA
J: TRBJ1-5
DNA: TGTGCCAGCAGTTTAGGGCGGGGTAGCAATCAGCCCCAGCATTTT
CDR3: CASSLGRGSNQPQHF

V: TRBV7-9
size: NA
D: TRBD1
J: TRBJ1-5
DNA: TGTGCCAGCAGCATCGGGACAGTTGCCAATCAGCCCCAGCATTTT
CDR3: CASSIGTVANQPQHF

V: TRBV5-6
size: NA
D: TRBD1
J: TRBJ2-5
DNA: TGTGCCAGCAGCTTCTCCCTGACAGGGACCAAAGAGACCCAGTACTTC
CDR3: CASSFSLTGTKETQYF

V: TRBV15
size: NA
D: TRBD1
J: TRBJ2-3
DNA: TGTGCCACCAGCAGAGGGGGTCCAGGGGGTAACACAGATACGCAGTATTTT
CDR3: CATSRGGPGGNTDTQYF

V: TRBV7-2
size: NA
D: TRBD1
J: TRBJ1-6
DNA: TGTGCCAGCAGCAATGGGACAGCTCTTAATTCACCCCTCCACTTT
CDR3: CASSNGTALNSPLHF

V: TRBV27
size: NA
D: NA
J: TRBJ2-7
DNA: TGTGCCAGCAGTTCGAACGGACTGGTCTACGAGCAGTACTTC
CDR3: CASSSNGLVYEQYF

V: TRBV9
size: few
D: TRBD2
J: TRBJ2-3
DNA: TGTGCCAGCAGCGTTTTAAGCGGGAGCTATTCGGATACGCAGTATTTT
CDR3: CASSVLSGSYSDTQYF

V: TRBV4-1
size: NA
D: TRBD1
J: TRBJ1-1
DNA: TGCGCCAGCAGCAACAGGGGGAACACTGAAGCTTTCTTT
CDR3: CASSNRGNTEAFF

V: TRBV28
size: NA
D: NA
J: TRBJ2-1
DNA: TGTGCCTCAAGTAAAGAGGGAAGAGGTGAGCAGTTCTTC
CDR3: CASSKEGRGEQFF

V: TRBV3-1/TRBV3-2
size: NA
D: TRBD1
J: TRBJ2-7
DNA: TGTGCCAGCAGCACGCGGGACAGGGTTGGCGAGCAGTACTTC
CDR3: CASSTRDRVGEQYF

V: TRBV4-1
size: NA
D: TRBD2
J: TRBJ2-3
DNA: TGCGCCAGCAGCTCCCCTAGGACTAGCGGGACACAACGCACAGATACGCAGTATTTT
CDR3: CASSSPRTSGTQRTDTQYF

V: TRBV9
size: once
D: TRBD2
J: TRBJ2-5
DNA: TGTGCCAGCAGCGTAAAAATGGCGGGAGGCGTTCAAGAGACCCAGTACTTC
CDR3: CASSVKMAGGVQETQYF

V: TRBV5-1
size: NA
D: TRBD2
J: TRBJ2-7
DNA: TGCGCCAGCAGCTCCCGGAGTGTCAGGAGCGGGAAAGTCTACGAGCAGTACTTC
CDR3: CASSSRSVRSGKVYEQYF

V: TRBV9
size: NA
D: TRBD2
J: TRBJ2-2
DNA: TGTGCCAGCAGCGGGGGTAGACCGGGTCCGAAGGCTAGCGGGAGAGGGGAGCTGTTTTTT
CDR3: CASSGGRPGPKASGRGELFF

V: TRBV28
size: NA
D: TRBD1
J: TRBJ2-5
DNA: TGTGCCAGCAGTACCCGACAGGGGACAGAGACCCAGTACTTC
CDR3: CASSTRQGTETQYF

V: TRBV10-3
size: once
D: NA
J: TRBJ2-7
DNA: TGTGCCATCAGTGGGCCGGGCTACGAGCAGTACTTC
CDR3: CAISGPGYEQYF